This T cell receptor (beta chain) was documented in a study of molecular identifiers for immune sequencing clone quantification. Study summary: In replicates, RNA from about 20,000 or 100,000 naive CD8 cells was split five ways, four sequenced.

TCRdb independently ran MiXCR on the PCR reads; one entry per CDR3 protein. The table lists more than 550,000 distinct CDR3 sequences, roughly 27% of them singletons. Trimming cost V 4 bases and J 1 base, with 8 bases left between them. Germline V gene lookup returns CDR1 DFQATT and CDR2 SNEGSKA (reference sequence). The CDR3 contains 12 residues. This clonotype was picked up many times. The chain combines TRBV20-1 with TRBJ2-7; perhaps TRBD1 as D (6 bases). The sequence derives from a human donor in good health. Some libraries in this study had Jurkat cell RNA spiked in. The sample was naive CD8+ T cells from blood, with Jurkat cell RNA spiked in. Indicated subset: FACS-sorted CD8+CD4-CCR7+CD45RA+ naive T cells. DNA for the CDR3: TGCAGTGCTACGGACAGATCCTACGAGCAGTACTTC. It specifies CSATDRSYEQYF.